This T cell receptor (beta chain) is from a study of T-cell reconstitution after alpha-beta-depleted transplantation in children. Library preparation (for TCRbeta) was performed with unique molecular identifiers. TCRdb itself ran the PCR reads through MiXCR, one entry per CDR3 protein. The table includes around 600,000 distinct CDR3 sequences, roughly 15% detected once. CDR1 and CDR2 (germline): SGDLS, YYNGEE. The ends lost 3 bases at V and 5 bases at J; junction bases unmatched: 5. This CDR3 has 15 residues. The input for sequencing was PBMCs from the stem cell graft donor, taken from the stem cell graft. The clonotype was recovered from a human donor who donated a stem cell graft to a child with acute myeloid leukemia. V is TRBV9 and J is TRBJ2-1; 10 bases match TRBD2. The CDR3 reads CASSATSGHHNEQFF. The CDR3, as DNA: TGTGCCAGCAGCGCGACTAGCGGGCACCACAATGAGCAGTTCTTC.